This T cell receptor (beta chain) is drawn from a study of cytomegalovirus exposure and HLA in healthy donors. Primers: 60 Vbeta forward and 13 Jbeta reverse. Method: immunoSEQ multiplex PCR; TCRdb's copy keeps in-frame clones and lacks some. The sample has some 130,000 clones, 60% to 80% seen once. The V gene lost 3 bases and the J gene lost 3 bases, with 10 bases spanning the gap. The CDR3 length is 14 residues. From germline, CDR1 is SNHLY and CDR2 FYNNEI. The V call is TRBV2, the J call TRBJ2-3; D is perhaps TRBD2 (5 bases). Specimen: PBMCs. The sequence was collected from a man under 40 in good health and CMV-seronegative. The CDR3 DNA reads TGTGCCAGCAGTGAGGTAGCGTTAACAGATACGCAGTATTTT. It encodes CASSEVALTDTQYF. The full variable domain, its missing parts supplied by reference TRBV2 and TRBJ2-3, is EPEVTQTPSHQVTQMGQEVILRCVPISNHLYFYWYRQILGQKVEFLVSFYNNEISEKSEIFDDQFSVERPDGSNFTLKIRSTKLEDSAMYFCASSEVALTDTQYFGPGTRLTVL.